Listed below are T cell receptor beta chains from one sample, sequenced in a study of a mutant IDH1 vaccine in newly diagnosed glioma. The repertoire was sequenced with immunoSEQ multiplex PCR; TCRdb's copy has only in-frame clones and lacks some. The table lists 25,000 to 35,000 clones, roughly 90% of them singletons. These receptors' targets are unknown. Material: PBMCs, obtained from a glioma patient whose treatment included an IDH1 peptide vaccine. These receptors all stem from a man aged 35-49 years with glioma. The CDR3 runs from the conserved cysteine through the conserved F or W. Fields, in order: D gene, CDR3 length, clone size, V gene, J gene, CDR3 DNA, CDR3 protein. D genes are given only for firm matches. Only some rows state a clone size, as once, few, many or a class for expanded clones.

d_gene: TRBD2; len: 17; abundance: .; v_gene: TRBV27; j_gene: TRBJ2-3; CDR3nt: TGTGCCAGCAGTTCCCGACTAGCGGGGGGGCTAACAGATACGCAGTATTTT; CDR3aa: CASSSRLAGGLTDTQYF
d_gene: .; len: 14; abundance: .; v_gene: TRBV28; j_gene: TRBJ1-1; CDR3nt: TGTGCCAGCAGGGGACGGGAGGGCTACACTGAAGCTTTCTTT; CDR3aa: CASRGREGYTEAFF
d_gene: TRBD2; len: 16; abundance: once; v_gene: TRBV19; j_gene: TRBJ2-1; CDR3nt: TGTGCCAGTAGTCCCGGGACTAGCGGGTCCTACAATGAGCAGTTCTTC; CDR3aa: CASSPGTSGSYNEQFF
d_gene: .; len: 11; abundance: .; v_gene: TRBV20-1; j_gene: TRBJ2-7; CDR3nt: TGCAGTGCTCACAGTTTCTACGAGCAGTACTTC; CDR3aa: CSAHSFYEQYF
d_gene: TRBD1; len: 15; abundance: .; v_gene: TRBV7-9; j_gene: TRBJ1-2; CDR3nt: TGTGCCAGCAGCTTAGTACAGGGGAAGATGGATGGCTACACCTTC; CDR3aa: CASSLVQGKMDGYTF
d_gene: TRBD1; len: 14; abundance: .; v_gene: TRBV7-8; j_gene: TRBJ1-5; CDR3nt: TGTGCCAGCAGCTCGGGACAGCCTGGAATCGCCCAGCATTTT; CDR3aa: CASSSGQPGIAQHF
d_gene: TRBD2; len: 17; abundance: few; v_gene: TRBV4-2; j_gene: TRBJ2-1; CDR3nt: TGTGCCAGCAGCCAATCCGGAAGCGGGAACAAAAGGTATGAGCAGTTCTTC; CDR3aa: CASSQSGSGNKRYEQFF
d_gene: .; len: 14; abundance: .; v_gene: TRBV28; j_gene: TRBJ1-4; CDR3nt: TGTGCCAGCACCTCGGGGGGGGCTAATGAAAAACTGTTTTTT; CDR3aa: CASTSGGANEKLFF
d_gene: .; len: 16; abundance: .; v_gene: TRBV5-3; j_gene: TRBJ2-5; CDR3nt: TGTGCCAGAAGCCCGCACTCCCTAGCGTACCAAGAGACCCAGTACTTC; CDR3aa: CARSPHSLAYQETQYF
d_gene: .; len: 13; abundance: .; v_gene: TRBV14; j_gene: TRBJ2-1; CDR3nt: TGTGCCAGCAGCCAAGATCTGGCGGGTGAGCAGTTCTTC; CDR3aa: CASSQDLAGEQFF
d_gene: .; len: 12; abundance: .; v_gene: TRBV2; j_gene: TRBJ1-1; CDR3nt: TGTGCCAGCAGTGGAGACAGCACTGAAGCTTTCTTT; CDR3aa: CASSGDSTEAFF
d_gene: .; len: 14; abundance: .; v_gene: TRBV21-1; j_gene: TRBJ1-4; CDR3nt: TGTGCCAGCAGCAAGGGCAGAGAGAGTGAAAAACTGTTTTTT; CDR3aa: CASSKGRESEKLFF
d_gene: .; len: 13; abundance: .; v_gene: TRBV19; j_gene: TRBJ2-7; CDR3nt: TGTGCCAGTAGTATATTTGAGAGTTACGAGCAGTACTTC; CDR3aa: CASSIFESYEQYF
d_gene: .; len: 15; abundance: .; v_gene: TRBV6-1; j_gene: TRBJ2-1; CDR3nt: TGTGCCAGCAGTGAAACCACCAGCTCCTACAATGAGCAGTTCTTC; CDR3aa: CASSETTSSYNEQFF
d_gene: TRBD1; len: 16; abundance: .; v_gene: TRBV27; j_gene: TRBJ2-2; CDR3nt: TGTGCCAGTAGGGCGGGCGGACAGGGGGACCCCGGGGAGCTGTTTTTT; CDR3aa: CASRAGGQGDPGELFF
d_gene: .; len: 17; abundance: .; v_gene: TRBV18; j_gene: TRBJ2-2; CDR3nt: TGTGCCAGCTCACCCCGCGGGCCCCCCACGAACACCGGGGAGCTGTTTTTT; CDR3aa: CASSPRGPPTNTGELFF
d_gene: .; len: 12; abundance: .; v_gene: TRBV30; j_gene: TRBJ1-4; CDR3nt: TGTGCCAGCCAGCGCGGGTGGGAAAAACTGTTTTTT; CDR3aa: CASQRGWEKLFF
d_gene: .; len: 15; abundance: .; v_gene: TRBV10-2; j_gene: TRBJ1-1; CDR3nt: TGCGCCAGCAGTGGGATCTCGACGGGTAACACTGAAGCTTTCTTT; CDR3aa: CASSGISTGNTEAFF
d_gene: .; len: 16; abundance: once; v_gene: TRBV7-8; j_gene: TRBJ1-2; CDR3nt: TGTGCCAGCAGCTTAGTCGGGACCGAAGTTAACTATGGCTACACCTTC; CDR3aa: CASSLVGTEVNYGYTF
d_gene: TRBD1; len: 11; abundance: .; v_gene: TRBV30; j_gene: TRBJ1-1; CDR3nt: TGTGCCTGGAGCGACCCGGGACAGGCTTTCTTT; CDR3aa: CAWSDPGQAFF
d_gene: .; len: 13; abundance: .; v_gene: TRBV5-1; j_gene: TRBJ2-3; CDR3nt: TGCGCCAGCAGCCGACGCTGGCTTGATACGCAGTATTTT; CDR3aa: CASSRRWLDTQYF
d_gene: .; len: 19; abundance: .; v_gene: TRBV18; j_gene: TRBJ1-3; CDR3nt: TGTGCCAGCTCACCACCGGGGCGGATGGGGGCCAGCTCTGGAAACACCATATATTTT; CDR3aa: CASSPPGRMGASSGNTIYF
d_gene: TRBD2; len: 13; abundance: .; v_gene: TRBV7-2; j_gene: TRBJ2-5; CDR3nt: TGTGCCAGCAGCCCCCCCGGGGGGGCTTCCCAGTACTTC; CDR3aa: CASSPPGGASQYF
d_gene: .; len: 14; abundance: .; v_gene: TRBV29-1; j_gene: TRBJ2-7; CDR3nt: TGCAGCGTGGCTCCTGCGGTGGAACCCTACGAGCAGTACTTC; CDR3aa: CSVAPAVEPYEQYF
d_gene: TRBD1; len: 14; abundance: .; v_gene: TRBV28; j_gene: TRBJ2-2; CDR3nt: TGTGCCATCCCGGGACAGGGGATCACCGGGGAGCTGTTTTTT; CDR3aa: CAIPGQGITGELFF
d_gene: .; len: 13; abundance: .; v_gene: TRBV16; j_gene: TRBJ1-1; CDR3nt: TGTGCCAGCAGCCAATTAGTGAACACTGAAGCTTTCTTT; CDR3aa: CASSQLVNTEAFF
d_gene: .; len: 15; abundance: .; v_gene: TRBV9; j_gene: TRBJ2-7; CDR3nt: TGTGCCAGCAGCGTGGGCAGATCTCGGACGGACGAGCAGTACTTC; CDR3aa: CASSVGRSRTDEQYF
d_gene: TRBD1; len: 16; abundance: .; v_gene: TRBV19; j_gene: TRBJ2-3; CDR3nt: TGTGCCAGTAGCCAAAGACAGGGGGCGCTCTCAGATACGCAGTATTTT; CDR3aa: CASSQRQGALSDTQYF
d_gene: .; len: 15; abundance: .; v_gene: TRBV6-5; j_gene: TRBJ1-1; CDR3nt: TGTGCCAGCAGTTACTGGGGTAGACAGAACACTGAAGCTTTCTTT; CDR3aa: CASSYWGRQNTEAFF
d_gene: .; len: 13; abundance: .; v_gene: TRBV6-1; j_gene: TRBJ1-5; CDR3nt: TGTGCCAGCAGGAGGACAGTTTTTCAGCCCCAGCATTTT; CDR3aa: CASRRTVFQPQHF
d_gene: TRBD1; len: 13; abundance: .; v_gene: TRBV10-3; j_gene: TRBJ2-5; CDR3nt: TGTGCCATCAAAGGACAGGAGCAAGAGACCCAGTACTTC; CDR3aa: CAIKGQEQETQYF
d_gene: TRBD1; len: 17; abundance: .; v_gene: TRBV13; j_gene: TRBJ2-3; CDR3nt: TGTGCCAGCAGCGAGACTATAATAAGGGGGCGGGCAGATACGCAGTATTTT; CDR3aa: CASSETIIRGRADTQYF
d_gene: .; len: 15; abundance: .; v_gene: TRBV9; j_gene: TRBJ1-5; CDR3nt: TGTGCCAGCAGCGTAGGTCCTGCTTTCAATCAGCCCCAGCATTTT; CDR3aa: CASSVGPAFNQPQHF
d_gene: TRBD1; len: 16; abundance: .; v_gene: TRBV6-5; j_gene: TRBJ2-1; CDR3nt: TGTGCCAGCAGTTACGGGTCGGGACAGGGGGTAAAAGAGCAGTTCTTC; CDR3aa: CASSYGSGQGVKEQFF
d_gene: .; len: 15; abundance: .; v_gene: TRBV2; j_gene: TRBJ2-1; CDR3nt: TGTGCCAGCAGTGCGTTGGCAGGCTACTACAATGAGCAGTTCTTC; CDR3aa: CASSALAGYYNEQFF
d_gene: .; len: 14; abundance: .; v_gene: TRBV5-6; j_gene: TRBJ2-2; CDR3nt: TGTGCCAGCAGCCTCTCATCAGGGGCCGGGGAGCTGTTTTTT; CDR3aa: CASSLSSGAGELFF
d_gene: .; len: 15; abundance: .; v_gene: TRBV10-3; j_gene: TRBJ2-2; CDR3nt: TGTGCCATCAGTGAAAGGGGGACGAGCACCGGGGAGCTGTTTTTT; CDR3aa: CAISERGTSTGELFF
d_gene: .; len: 15; abundance: .; v_gene: TRBV30; j_gene: TRBJ1-4; CDR3nt: TGTGCCTGGAGTGAATCGGTCATCCTTTATGAAAAACTGTTTTTT; CDR3aa: CAWSESVILYEKLFF
d_gene: .; len: 12; abundance: .; v_gene: TRBV12-5; j_gene: TRBJ2-3; CDR3nt: TGTGCTAGTGGTTTATCGGGGGATACGCAGTATTTT; CDR3aa: CASGLSGDTQYF
d_gene: TRBD1; len: 15; abundance: .; v_gene: TRBV18; j_gene: TRBJ1-1; CDR3nt: TGTGCCAGCTCACCAACCGGGACAGGAGGTACTGAAGCTTTCTTT; CDR3aa: CASSPTGTGGTEAFF
d_gene: .; len: 16; abundance: .; v_gene: TRBV2; j_gene: TRBJ1-3; CDR3nt: TGTGCCAGCACGACGGGACACCAGAGCTCTGGAAACACCATATATTTT; CDR3aa: CASTTGHQSSGNTIYF
d_gene: TRBD2; len: 13; abundance: .; v_gene: TRBV6-1; j_gene: TRBJ2-3; CDR3nt: TGTGCCACCGCGACTAGCGGGGGGGCAACGCAGTATTTT; CDR3aa: CATATSGGATQYF
d_gene: TRBD1; len: 11; abundance: .; v_gene: TRBV20-1; j_gene: TRBJ1-6; CDR3nt: TGCAGTGCTAGGGACAGGGAACCCCTCCACTTT; CDR3aa: CSARDREPLHF
d_gene: TRBD1; len: 16; abundance: once; v_gene: TRBV7-9; j_gene: TRBJ1-2; CDR3nt: TGTGCCAGCAGCATCCACGACAGGGGCGCAAACTATGGCTACACCTTC; CDR3aa: CASSIHDRGANYGYTF
d_gene: .; len: 19; abundance: .; v_gene: TRBV7-8; j_gene: TRBJ1-6; CDR3nt: TGTGCCAGCAGCCCCAAGGGTACAGCCGGCGGCTCCTATAATTCACCCCTCCACTTT; CDR3aa: CASSPKGTAGGSYNSPLHF
d_gene: TRBD1; len: 16; abundance: .; v_gene: TRBV27; j_gene: TRBJ2-3; CDR3nt: TGTGCCAGCAGTCTGGCCCGGACAGGGGGCACAGATACGCAGTATTTT; CDR3aa: CASSLARTGGTDTQYF
d_gene: TRBD2; len: 14; abundance: .; v_gene: TRBV6-5; j_gene: TRBJ2-1; CDR3nt: TGTGCCAGCAGTTACTCCACGGGGGGTAAGGGGCAGTTCTTC; CDR3aa: CASSYSTGGKGQFF
d_gene: .; len: 14; abundance: .; v_gene: TRBV4-1; j_gene: TRBJ1-2; CDR3nt: TGCGCCAGCAGCCAAGCTGAAGCGAGAAAGGGCTACACCTTC; CDR3aa: CASSQAEARKGYTF
d_gene: .; len: 17; abundance: .; v_gene: TRBV19; j_gene: TRBJ2-3; CDR3nt: TGTGCCAGTAGTACCCGACAGAGGCCCACTAGCACAGATACGCAGTATTTT; CDR3aa: CASSTRQRPTSTDTQYF
d_gene: .; len: 16; abundance: .; v_gene: TRBV11-2; j_gene: TRBJ2-5; CDR3nt: TGTGCCAGCAGCTTAGCCGTGACAGAGTTCAAAGAGACCCAGTACTTC; CDR3aa: CASSLAVTEFKETQYF
d_gene: TRBD1; len: 15; abundance: once; v_gene: TRBV9; j_gene: TRBJ2-2; CDR3nt: TGTGCCAGCAACCGGGACAGCGGGAACACCGGGGAGCTGTTTTTT; CDR3aa: CASNRDSGNTGELFF
d_gene: .; len: 15; abundance: .; v_gene: TRBV18; j_gene: TRBJ2-2; CDR3nt: TGTGCCAGCTCACCACCCAGGGGAGGCACCGGGGAGCTGTTTTTT; CDR3aa: CASSPPRGGTGELFF